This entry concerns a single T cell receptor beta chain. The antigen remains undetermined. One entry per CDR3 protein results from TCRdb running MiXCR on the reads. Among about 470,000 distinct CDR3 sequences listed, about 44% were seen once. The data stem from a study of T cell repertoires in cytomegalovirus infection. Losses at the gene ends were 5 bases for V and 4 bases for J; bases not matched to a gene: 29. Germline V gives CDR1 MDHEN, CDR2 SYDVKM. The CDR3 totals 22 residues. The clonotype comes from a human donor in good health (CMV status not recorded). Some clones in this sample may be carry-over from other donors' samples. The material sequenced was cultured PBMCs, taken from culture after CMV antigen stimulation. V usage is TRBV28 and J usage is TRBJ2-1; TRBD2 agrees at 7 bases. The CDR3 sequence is CASSKAGRKPWGNPIGYNEQFF. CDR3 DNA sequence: TGTGCCAGCAGTAAAGCGGGACGTAAACCGTGGGGAAATCCTATCGGGTACAATGAGCAGTTCTTC.